The 13 T cell receptor beta chains given below trace back to one sample, sequenced in a study of blood T cells in healthy people across ages. PCR was performed a second time for roughly 7 to 12 cycles using a sample-barcoded 5' primer and a J-beta primer mix. TCRdb redid the calling of the 5' RACE reads with MiXCR, one entry per CDR3 protein. The sample lists about 1.4 million distinct CDR3 sequences, around 59% occurring once. The specimen was blood. The receptors here all came from a man aged 18 to 30 in good health.

The V gene is TRBV29-1, the J gene TRBJ1-2; D not resolved. The ends were cut back, 0 bases at V and 3 bases at J, with 11 bases in the middle. Germline CDR1 SQVTM, CDR2 ANQGSEA. This CDR3 is 14 amino acids long. The CDR3 bases are TGCAGCGTTGAAGATAGGGATTGGCACTATGGCTACACCTTC. Translation: CSVEDRDWHYGYTF.

V usage is TRBV6-5 and J usage is TRBJ2-5; D is unclear. V shed 4 bases and J shed 1 base, with 13 bases lying between them. Germline V CDR1 and CDR2: MNHEY, SVGAGI. This CDR3 has 15 residues. CDR3 in DNA: TGTGCCAGCAGTTTTAATCATGGGGTCCAAGAGACCCAGTACTTC. Its translation is CASSFNHGVQETQYF.

The genes are TRBV7-2 and TRBJ2-2; maybe TRBD2 (5 bases). The germline CDR1 and CDR2 sequences are SGHTA and FQGNSA. CDR3 length equals 15 residues. V shed 5 bases and J shed 4 bases, with 14 bases lying between them. The CDR3 spells CASSPQARGTGELFF. As DNA, the CDR3 is TGTGCCAGCAGCCCGCAGGCCCGGGGCACCGGGGAGCTGTTTTTT.

The V call is TRBV6-2 or TRBV6-3, the J call TRBJ1-2; unclear D gene. The V gene lost 0 bases and the J gene lost 5 bases, with 13 bases spanning the gap. This CDR3 is built from 15 residues. Germline values: CDR1 MNHEY, CDR2 SVGEGT. CDR3 in amino acids: CASSYSSAGRYGYTF. CDR3 sequence (DNA): TGTGCCAGCAGTTACTCCTCGGCCGGGAGGTATGGCTACACCTTC.

The chain uses TRBV29-1 and TRBJ2-5; 8 positions agree with TRBD1. Germline-derived CDR1 and CDR2 are SQVTM and ANQGSEA. With 4 bases clipped from V and 4 bases from J, the junction kept 14 bases outside the gene matches. This CDR3 is built from 16 residues. The CDR3 region is CSVGDRSEHAGETQYF. DNA for the CDR3: TGCAGCGTTGGGGACAGGAGTGAGCATGCAGGAGAGACCCAGTACTTC.

V usage is TRBV5-6 and J usage is TRBJ2-5; 9 bases line up with TRBD1. The CDR3 sequence is 15 residues long. V lost 0 bases to trimming and J lost 5 bases; unmatched junction nucleotides: 5. CDR1 is SGHDT, CDR2 YYEEEE, per germline. The CDR3 nucleotides read TGTGCCAGCAGCTTGGAGAGGGACAGGGTCGAGACCCAGTACTTC. Protein: CASSLERDRVETQYF.

This clonotype was picked up a small number of times. The gene calls are TRBV29-1 and TRBJ2-3; TRBD1 or TRBD2 may be the D gene (5 bases each). The CDR3 loop spans 11 amino acids. Germline-derived CDR1 and CDR2 are SQVTM and ANQGSEA. The CDR3 region has the DNA TGCAGTTTGGGGGTGGCAGATACGCAGTATTTT. It yields the protein CSLGVADTQYF.

A remark on this clonotype: The DNA is left out, because the CDR3 cannot be placed on it with certainty; the CDR3 is given as TCRdb lists it. The V and J genes are TRBV5-5 and TRBJ2-3; the table names TRBD1, a call not compared with the DNA. The CDR3 is 18 amino acids in total, end residues counted. Per the germline V gene, CDR1 is SGHKS and CDR2 is YYEKEE (reference sequence). CDR3 residues: CASSFGAGGPVFTDTQYF.

V is TRBV6-5 and J is TRBJ2-4; 10 bases are shared with TRBD1. The assigned J gene may be wrong: the sequence end matches TRBJ2-7 better. Germline lookup yields CDR1 MNHEY and CDR2 SVGAGI. The CDR3 has 18 residues. This CDR3 reads CASSYSFSGTGDPYEQYF. The CDR3 DNA reads TGTGCCAGCAGTTATTCCTTCTCCGGGACAGGGGATCCCTACGAGCAGTACTTC.

This chain links TRBV7-9 with TRBJ2-1; weak D call: TRBD1 (8 bases). Between the trimmed V and J ends, which lost 3 bases and 8 bases, there was a span of 20 bases. CDR3 length equals 16 residues. Germline V CDR1 and CDR2: SEHNR, FQNEAQ (reference sequence). The CDR3 DNA is TGTGCCAGCAGCTTTCGCCCGGACAGGGAGGGGGATGAGCAGTTCTTC. This encodes CASSFRPDREGDEQFF.

The gene calls are TRBV9 and TRBJ2-1; D gene ambiguous. Deletions cut 0 bases from V and 10 bases from J, with 11 bases between. Germline V gives CDR1 SGDLS, CDR2 YYNGEE. This CDR3 has 13 residues. In DNA form, the CDR3 reads TGTGCCAGCAGCGTAGGTCCCTTAGAGGAGCAGTTCTTC. Translated: CASSVGPLEEQFF.

The chain has TRBV10-3 and TRBJ2-1; maybe TRBD2 (5 bases). CDR1 is ENHRY and CDR2 is SYGVKD in the germline V gene. V dropped 0 bases and J dropped 9 bases, with 12 bases sitting between them. The CDR3 is 14 amino acids. The CDR3: CAISESPGNAEQFF. The CDR3 DNA reads as TGTGCCATCAGTGAGTCGCCGGGAAACGCTGAGCAGTTCTTC.

This clonotype was counted between two and nine times. The chain carries TRBV7-2 and TRBJ2-2; D call uncertain. Per the germline V gene, CDR1 is SGHTA and CDR2 is FQGNSA. V lost 1 base and J 5 bases, leaving 14 bases between the germline ends. This CDR3 has 16 amino acids. The CDR3: CASSLDAVPLTGELFF. CDR3 in DNA: TGTGCCAGCAGCTTAGATGCCGTCCCCCTAACCGGGGAGCTGTTTTTT.